This note documents a single T cell receptor (beta chain) sequence. The source of the sample is a study of cytomegalovirus exposure and HLA in healthy donors. The CDR3 has 13 residues. With V trimmed by 5 bases and J by 9 bases, 8 bases remained unmatched. CDR1 is LNHNV, CDR2 YYDKDF, per germline (reference sequence). PCR employed 60 Vbeta and 13 Jbeta primers. Method: immunoSEQ multiplex PCR; TCRdb's copy keeps in-frame clones and lacks some. In the table there are about 160,000 clones, 82% of which are singletons. Sequenced material: PBMCs. The receptor's source is a girl between 5 and 17 years old in good health and CMV-seropositive. V is TRBV15 and J is TRBJ1-2, with 8 bases that match TRBD1. The DNA of the CDR3 is TGTGCCACCAGCGGACAGGGTAAAGTTAGCTACACCTTC. Protein product: CATSGQGKVSYTF. The full variable domain, in which reference TRBV15 and TRBJ1-2 provide the parts outside the CDR3, is DAMVIQNPRYQVTQFGKPVTLSCSQTLNHNVMYWYQQKSSQAPKLLFHYYDKDFNNEADTPDNFQSRRPNTSFCFLDIRSPGLGDTAMYLCATSGQGKVSYTFGSGTRLTVV.